The rows below give T cell receptor beta chains drawn from one sample of a study of cytomegalovirus exposure and HLA in healthy donors. TCRdb's table, derived via immunoSEQ multiplex PCR, lists solely in-frame clones and lacks some. The sample holds more than 80,000 clones, 60% to 65% seen once. The sample was PBMCs. The source of these receptors is a human donor in good health. Each CDR3 is given with its conserved first and last residue. The D gene is left open where the match is weak. Clone size is given for some rows only: seen once, a few or many times, or a class if the clone is expanded.

size: -
V: TRBV27
J: TRBJ2-2
D: TRBD2
CDR3: CASSLSPSMLAGGHTGELFF
DNA: TGTGCCAGCAGTTTATCCCCATCCATGCTAGCGGGGGGGCATACCGGGGAGCTGTTTTTT

size: -
V: TRBV9
J: TRBJ1-2
D: -
CDR3: CASSVGQLDYGYTF
DNA: TGTGCCAGCAGCGTAGGACAGCTAGACTATGGCTACACCTTC

size: -
V: TRBV9
J: TRBJ1-2
D: -
CDR3: CASSAPGVRVGYTF
DNA: TGTGCCAGCAGCGCCCCGGGGGTACGGGTCGGCTACACCTTC

size: few
V: TRBV19
J: TRBJ2-1
D: -
CDR3: CASSIDRGSYNEQFF
DNA: TGTGCCAGTAGTATCGACCGAGGCTCCTACAATGAGCAGTTCTTC

size: -
V: TRBV19
J: TRBJ2-3
D: TRBD2
CDR3: CASSSRTSGRPSTDTQYF
DNA: TGTGCCAGTAGTTCTAGGACTAGCGGGCGTCCTAGCACAGATACGCAGTATTTT

size: -
V: TRBV6-5
J: TRBJ2-2
D: TRBD1
CDR3: CASSSETGGGTGELFF
DNA: TGTGCCAGCAGTTCCGAGACAGGGGGTGGCACCGGGGAGCTGTTTTTT

size: -
V: TRBV29-1
J: TRBJ2-1
D: TRBD1
CDR3: CSVEGQVYEQFF
DNA: TGCAGCGTGGAGGGACAGGTCTATGAGCAGTTCTTC

size: -
V: TRBV7-9
J: TRBJ1-3
D: -
CDR3: CASSLVAWDTIYF
DNA: TGTGCCAGCAGCTTAGTAGCTTGGGACACCATATATTTT

size: -
V: TRBV13
J: TRBJ1-2
D: TRBD1
CDR3: CASSLDRGAYGYTF
DNA: TGTGCCAGCAGCTTAGACAGGGGGGCCTATGGCTACACCTTC

size: -
V: TRBV5-1
J: TRBJ2-3
D: TRBD2
CDR3: CASSLAGGVSTDTQYF
DNA: TGCGCCAGCAGCTTGGCGGGGGGGGTTAGCACAGATACGCAGTATTTT

size: few
V: TRBV29-1
J: TRBJ1-1
D: -
CDR3: CSVGWQNTEAFF
DNA: TGCAGCGTTGGATGGCAGAACACTGAAGCTTTCTTT

size: -
V: TRBV7-8
J: TRBJ1-6
D: -
CDR3: CASSFSREGVGRNSPLHF
DNA: TGTGCCAGCAGCTTTAGTAGGGAGGGGGTCGGCAGGAATTCACCCCTCCACTTT

size: -
V: TRBV27
J: TRBJ2-4
D: -
CDR3: CASSSTLQRAKNIQYF
DNA: TGTGCCAGCAGTTCCACTCTCCAGCGGGCCAAAAACATTCAGTACTTC

size: -
V: TRBV30
J: TRBJ1-2
D: -
CDR3: CAWSVFYRNGEGYTF
DNA: TGTGCCTGGAGTGTTTTCTACAGGAACGGAGAAGGCTACACCTTC

size: -
V: TRBV30
J: TRBJ1-1
D: TRBD1
CDR3: CAFSPRDRDTEAFF
DNA: TGTGCCTTCTCGCCCCGGGACAGGGACACTGAAGCTTTCTTT

size: few
V: TRBV27
J: TRBJ2-7
D: -
CDR3: CASSYKSDTYEQYF
DNA: TGTGCCAGCAGTTATAAGAGCGATACCTACGAGCAGTACTTC

size: -
V: TRBV7-2
J: TRBJ2-2
D: -
CDR3: CASSLASHPTAGELFF
DNA: TGTGCCAGCAGCTTAGCCTCCCACCCAACAGCCGGGGAGCTGTTTTTT

size: few
V: TRBV5-4
J: TRBJ1-2
D: -
CDR3: CASSLTGPYGYTF
DNA: TGTGCCAGCAGCTTGACAGGACCCTATGGCTACACCTTC

size: -
V: TRBV6-1
J: TRBJ2-2
D: -
CDR3: CASRFLGGPGELFF
DNA: TGTGCCAGCAGATTTCTCGGGGGGCCCGGGGAGCTGTTTTTT

size: once
V: TRBV2
J: TRBJ1-1
D: -
CDR3: CASHEASLNTEAFF
DNA: TGTGCCAGCCATGAGGCTAGTTTGAACACTGAAGCTTTCTTT

size: -
V: TRBV30
J: TRBJ1-2
D: -
CDR3: CAWSVVYAGVFRGYTF
DNA: TGTGCCTGGAGTGTTGTGTATGCAGGGGTGTTTAGAGGCTACACCTTC

size: -
V: TRBV6-5
J: TRBJ2-7
D: -
CDR3: CASSYSGGPSSYEQYF
DNA: TGTGCCAGCAGTTACTCCGGGGGGCCGAGCTCCTACGAGCAGTACTTC

size: -
V: TRBV7-7
J: TRBJ1-1
D: -
CDR3: CASSRRVNTEAFF
DNA: TGTGCTAGCAGCCGCCGGGTGAACACTGAAGCTTTCTTT

size: -
V: TRBV9
J: TRBJ1-2
D: -
CDR3: CASSGQGKHYGYTF
DNA: TGTGCCAGCAGCGGTCAGGGGAAACACTATGGCTACACCTTC

size: -
V: TRBV9
J: TRBJ2-7
D: TRBD2
CDR3: CASGPSGTYEQYF
DNA: TGTGCCAGCGGACCTAGCGGTACCTACGAGCAGTACTTC

size: -
V: TRBV7-8
J: TRBJ2-5
D: -
CDR3: CASSLKGGTVQETQYF
DNA: TGTGCCAGCAGCTTAAAAGGAGGGACAGTCCAAGAGACCCAGTACTTC

size: -
V: TRBV4-1
J: TRBJ1-2
D: -
CDR3: CASSLTGIEAYGYTF
DNA: TGCGCCAGCAGCCTTACAGGTATTGAGGCTTATGGCTACACCTTC

size: -
V: TRBV11-1
J: TRBJ2-5
D: -
CDR3: CASSSREGQETQYF
DNA: TGTGCCAGCAGCTCGCGAGAGGGCCAAGAGACCCAGTACTTC

size: medium-sized
V: TRBV7-9
J: TRBJ2-1
D: TRBD2
CDR3: CASSGTSGDPSYNEQFF
DNA: TGTGCCAGCAGCGGGACTAGCGGGGACCCCTCTTACAATGAGCAGTTCTTC

size: -
V: TRBV6-5
J: TRBJ2-3
D: -
CDR3: CASSYSGGFGDTQYF
DNA: TGTGCCAGCAGTTACTCTGGGGGGTTTGGAGATACGCAGTATTTT

size: few
V: TRBV20-1
J: TRBJ1-5
D: -
CDR3: CSAERGGAQHF
DNA: TGCAGTGCTGAGCGGGGGGGGGCCCAGCATTTT

size: -
V: TRBV5-1
J: TRBJ2-3
D: -
CDR3: CASSPLRTDTQYF
DNA: TGCGCCAGCAGCCCCCTCAGGACAGATACGCAGTATTTT

size: -
V: TRBV19
J: TRBJ1-2
D: -
CDR3: CASSIPPVYGYTF
DNA: TGTGCCAGTAGTATACCACCGGTCTATGGCTACACCTTC

size: -
V: TRBV5-4
J: TRBJ1-1
D: -
CDR3: CASSSLGEGNTEAFF
DNA: TGTGCCAGCAGCTCTTTGGGGGAGGGGAACACTGAAGCTTTCTTT

size: -
V: TRBV19
J: TRBJ2-7
D: -
CDR3: CASSIRAAGDHEQYF
DNA: TGTGCCAGTAGTATAAGGGCGGCAGGGGACCACGAGCAGTACTTC

size: few
V: TRBV7-9
J: TRBJ2-3
D: TRBD1
CDR3: CASSAREGAEVDTQYF
DNA: TGTGCCAGCAGCGCCAGAGAGGGGGCCGAGGTTGATACGCAGTATTTT

size: -
V: TRBV7-2
J: TRBJ1-1
D: -
CDR3: CASSRDRNTEAFF
DNA: TGTGCCAGCAGCCGTGACAGGAACACTGAAGCTTTCTTT

size: -
V: TRBV5-4
J: TRBJ1-1
D: TRBD1
CDR3: CASSPGQGRGTEAFF
DNA: TGTGCCAGCAGCCCAGGACAGGGCCGGGGCACTGAAGCTTTCTTT

size: -
V: TRBV7-2
J: TRBJ2-5
D: -
CDR3: CASSLSFRSAEETQYF
DNA: TGTGCCAGCAGCTTAAGTTTCCGCAGCGCGGAAGAGACCCAGTACTTC

size: -
V: TRBV15
J: TRBJ1-5
D: -
CDR3: CATSRGDRRSQPQHF
DNA: TGTGCCACCAGCAGAGGCGACAGGCGGAGTCAGCCCCAGCATTTT

size: -
V: TRBV5-1
J: TRBJ1-1
D: -
CDR3: CASSSDSTEAFF
DNA: TGCGCCAGCAGTTCCGACAGCACTGAAGCTTTCTTT

size: -
V: TRBV5-1
J: TRBJ2-3
D: -
CDR3: CASSNDRGSDTQYF
DNA: TGCGCCAGCAGCAATGATCGGGGTTCAGATACGCAGTATTTT

size: -
V: TRBV20-1
J: TRBJ2-5
D: -
CDR3: CSALSGETQYF
DNA: TGCAGTGCCCTTTCGGGGGAGACCCAGTACTTC

size: -
V: TRBV7-9
J: TRBJ2-7
D: -
CDR3: CASSPRGRTEQYF
DNA: TGTGCCAGCAGCCCCAGGGGCCGGACCGAGCAGTACTTC

size: few
V: TRBV21-1
J: TRBJ2-7
D: -
CDR3: CASSEHFQGCSYEQYF
DNA: TGTGCCAGCAGCGAGCACTTCCAGGGTTGTTCCTACGAGCAGTACTTC